The 2 T cell receptor beta chains below come from one sample, sequenced in a study of T cell responses to AZD1222 COVID-19 vaccine. The repertoire was sequenced with immunoSEQ multiplex PCR; TCRdb's copy has only in-frame clones and lacks some. The sample holds some 80,000 clones, around 88% seen once. Source: peripheral blood, taken 28 days after the second dose of the MenACWY control vaccine. The receptor set was obtained from an adult who received the MenACWY meningococcal vaccine as a control.

The V call is TRBV29-1, the J call TRBJ2-7; D unresolved. With 0 bases removed from V and 3 bases from J, the gap between germline ends came to 9 bases. This CDR3 has 13 amino acids. The V gene's germline CDR1 is SQVTM and CDR2 ANQGSEA. The CDR3 bases are TGCAGCGTTGAAGATAGAACAGACTACGAGCAGTACTTC. The encoded protein is CSVEDRTDYEQYF.

The rearrangement joins TRBV7-2 to TRBJ2-3; D call uncertain. Germline V gene data show CDR1 as SGHTA and CDR2 as FQGNSA. V was pared by 6 bases and J by 2 bases, with 9 bases between. This CDR3 contains 13 residues. The DNA for the CDR3 is TGTGCCAGCAGGCTAACCCCCACAGATACGCAGTATTTT. Protein product: CASRLTPTDTQYF.